Listed here are 15 T cell receptor beta chains from one sample, sequenced in a study of cytomegalovirus exposure and HLA in healthy donors. Only in-frame clones appear in the TCRdb table, and some are missing; sequencing was by immunoSEQ multiplex PCR. The sample includes more than 150,000 clones, 84% of them seen just once. Material for sequencing was PBMCs. The source of these receptors is a man aged 18-30 years in good health and CMV-seropositive.

J is TRBJ2-6 and V is TRBV10-3, with D tentatively TRBD1 (6 bases). The length of the CDR3 is 14 residues. V dropped 10 bases and J dropped 0 bases, with 10 bases sitting between them. Germline-derived CDR1 and CDR2 are ENHRY and SYGVKD. The CDR3 DNA reads as TGTGCCACCATACAGGGCTCTGGGGCCAACGTCCTGACTTTC. Its translation is CATIQGSGANVLTF.

This chain uses TRBV7-8 with TRBJ2-5; the D gene is possibly TRBD2 (5 bases). CDR1 SGHVS and CDR2 FQNEAQ come from the germline V gene. Trimming cost V 6 bases and J 3 bases, with 20 bases left between them. The CDR3 length is 16 residues. The CDR3 loop reads CASSSPGVAEKETQYF. The CDR3, as DNA: TGTGCCAGCAGTTCCCCCGGGGTAGCAGAGAAAGAGACCCAGTACTTC.

The CDR3 sequence: CASSSSVTGTSEQYF. DNA of the CDR3: TGTGCCAGCAGCAGTAGTGTGACAGGGACGAGCGAGCAGTACTTC. The chain carries TRBV7-6 and TRBJ2-7; 7 bases align to TRBD1. The germline V gene has CDR1 SGHVS and CDR2 FNYEAQ. V lost 5 bases, J lost 6 bases, and 13 bases stayed unmatched. The CDR3 consists of 15 residues. Full variable domain (outside the CDR3, taken from reference TRBV7-6 and TRBJ2-7): GAGVSQSPRYKVTKRGQDVALRCDPISGHVSLYWYRQALGQGPEFLTYFNYEAQQDKSGLPNDRFSAERPEGSISTLTIQRTEQRDSAMYRCASSSSVTGTSEQYFGPGTRLTVT.

V is TRBV13 and J is TRBJ2-1, with 16 positions matching TRBD2. This CDR3 is 18 amino acids long. The junction had 5 bases not matched to a gene; V was cut back by 4 bases and J by 2 bases. Germline V CDR1 and CDR2: PRHDT, FYEKMQ (reference sequence). The CDR3 coding sequence is TGTGCCAGCAGCTCTGGGACTAGCGGGAGGGGACCCTACAATGAGCAGTTCTTC. Protein: CASSSGTSGRGPYNEQFF.

Written as DNA, the CDR3 is TGTGCCAGCAACCCACAGGGACGCACTGAAGCTTTCTTT. It yields the protein CASNPQGRTEAFF. The J gene is TRBJ1-1, the V gene TRBV28; a weak D match, TRBD1 (6 bases). Germline CDR1 MDHEN, CDR2 SYDVKM. The CDR3 is made up of 13 amino acids. Trimming shortened V by 7 bases and J by 4 bases, and 13 bases separated the two germline ends. The full variable domain, rest sourced from reference TRBV28 and TRBJ1-1, is DVKVTQSSRYLVKRTGEKVFLECVQDMDHENMFWYRQDPGLGLRLIYFSYDVKMKEKGDIPEGYSVSREKKERFSLILESASTNQTSMYLCASNPQGRTEAFFGQGTRLTVV.

This clone was seen a few times. This chain links TRBV30 with TRBJ1-1, with D tentatively TRBD1 (5 bases). Trimming stripped 0 bases from V and 5 bases from J, with 7 bases between. Germline-derived CDR1 and CDR2 are GTSNPN and SVGIG (reference sequence). The CDR3 totals 12 residues. CDR3 residues: CAWSVQETEAFF. The CDR3 DNA reads as TGTGCCTGGAGTGTACAGGAGACTGAAGCTTTCTTT.

The rearrangement joins TRBV13 to TRBJ1-1; D not certain. Germline-derived CDR1 and CDR2 are PRHDT and FYEKMQ (reference sequence). CDR3 length: 15 amino acids. Trimming pared 5 bases from V and 0 bases from J, leaving 13 bases between. The CDR3 is CASSPPADMNTEAFF. CDR3 nucleotide sequence: TGTGCCAGCAGCCCCCCGGCCGACATGAACACTGAAGCTTTCTTT.

The chain uses TRBV30 and TRBJ1-2, with TRBD1 identical over 8 bases. CDR1 is GTSNPN and CDR2 is SVGIG in the germline V gene (reference sequence). With 2 bases clipped from V and 4 bases from J, the junction kept 12 bases outside the gene matches. The CDR3 spans 16 residues. CDR3 loop: CAWSQPSPGQVYGYTF. Here the CDR3 DNA reads TGTGCCTGGAGTCAGCCCTCCCCGGGACAGGTCTATGGCTACACCTTC.

The V call is TRBV4-1, the J call TRBJ1-2; 8 nucleotides agree with TRBD1. The V and J ends lost 4 bases and 3 bases, in that order; junction bases with no gene match: 4. Germline V gene lookup returns CDR1 MGHRA and CDR2 YSYEKL. The CDR3 runs to 14 residues. The CDR3: CASSPNRGDYGYTF. In nucleotides, the CDR3 is TGCGCCAGCAGCCCTAACAGGGGGGACTATGGCTACACCTTC.

The chain links TRBV10-3 to TRBJ2-7; a possible D gene is TRBD1 (6 bases). The CDR3 is made up of 16 amino acids. Germline-derived CDR1 and CDR2 are ENHRY and SYGVKD. The germline V and J ends were trimmed by 0 bases and 3 bases, with 15 bases remaining between them. The CDR3 protein is CAISESAGTNRYEQYF. The CDR3 coding sequence is TGTGCCATCAGTGAGTCGGCAGGGACAAACCGCTACGAGCAGTACTTC.

This clone was observed at least ten times. The chain uses TRBV4-2 and TRBJ2-1; 10 bases align to TRBD2. Germline trimming cut 4 bases from V and 6 bases from J; bases unmatched to any gene: 15. Germline V gene lookup returns CDR1 LGHNA and CDR2 YNFKEQ. The CDR3 has 18 amino acids. This CDR3 is CASSPAGGAGGMINEQFF. CDR3 DNA sequence: TGTGCCAGCAGCCCGGCTGGCGGAGCGGGAGGGATGATCAATGAGCAGTTCTTC.

This chain links TRBV7-9 with TRBJ2-7; 12 nucleotides match TRBD1. CDR1 is SEHNR, CDR2 FQNEAQ, per germline (reference sequence). Trimming removed 2 bases from V and 5 bases from J; junction bases left unmatched: 7. There are 16 residues in the CDR3. CDR3 protein: CASSLSGTGGIDEQYF. DNA of the CDR3: TGTGCCAGCAGCTTATCCGGGACAGGGGGCATCGACGAGCAGTACTTC.

The gene calls are TRBV29-1 and TRBJ1-1, with a weak D call TRBD1 (6 bases). With 5 bases removed from V and 5 bases from J, the gap between germline ends came to 18 bases. The CDR3 runs 14 residues. Germline CDR1 SQVTM, CDR2 ANQGSEA. CDR3 in amino acids: CSVRDNRDVTEAFF. The CDR3, as DNA: TGCAGCGTTCGGGACAACAGGGACGTGACTGAAGCTTTCTTT.

This chain connects TRBV19 to TRBJ1-1; 7 bases are a match to TRBD1. This CDR3 is built from 15 residues. J was trimmed by 3 bases and V by 3 bases; bases with no gene match: 7. The germline V gene encodes CDR1 LNHDA and CDR2 SQIVND (reference sequence). The CDR3 DNA sequence: TGTGCCAGTAGTATTGATTCTGGGACAGACACTGAAGCTTTCTTT. It yields the protein CASSIDSGTDTEAFF.

This clone was seen a single time. This rearrangement joins TRBV2 to TRBJ2-2; no firm D call. The V end was cut by 2 bases, the J end by 2 bases, with 9 bases between. From germline, CDR1 is SNHLY and CDR2 FYNNEI. The CDR3 totals 15 residues. The CDR3 loop reads CASSELARNTGELFF. The CDR3 nucleotides are TGTGCCAGCAGTGAATTGGCCAGAAACACCGGGGAGCTGTTTTTT.